This is a list of T cell receptor beta chains from one sample in a study of naive and memory T cell subsets. TCRdb re-derived calls from the 5' RACE reads in MiXCR, one entry per CDR3 protein. The sample records about 60,000 distinct CDR3 sequences, 6% to 8.5% being singletons. The receptors stem from a female donor in good health. CDR3s include the opening cysteine and the closing phenylalanine or tryptophan. D genes are given only for firm matches. Size is omitted from some rows. Given values are once, few, many or a class for expanded clones.

TRBV7-9	TRBD2	NA	TRBJ2-2	CASSLVRLAGAGELFF	TGTGCCAGCAGCTTAGTGCGCCTAGCGGGAGCCGGGGAGCTGTTTTTT
TRBV11-2	TRBD2	NA	TRBJ2-3	CASSSREGPRRGTDTQYF	TGTGCCAGCAGCTCAAGGGAGGGACCTCGAAGGGGCACAGATACGCAGTATTTT
TRBV28	TRBD2	NA	TRBJ2-1	CASSLGASGYNEQFF	TGTGCCAGCAGTCTCGGGGCTAGCGGATACAATGAGCAGTTCTTC
TRBV11-2	NA	few	TRBJ1-1	CASSLDWMNTEAFF	TGTGCCAGCAGCTTAGATTGGATGAACACTGAAGCTTTCTTT
TRBV2	NA	NA	TRBJ2-2	CASSGQGWYTGELFF	TGTGCCAGCAGTGGGCAGGGGTGGTATACCGGGGAGCTGTTTTTT
TRBV24-1	NA	NA	TRBJ2-5	CATSDRTAQETQYF	TGTGCCACCAGTGATCGGACAGCTCAAGAGACCCAGTACTTC
TRBV20-1	NA	NA	TRBJ1-4	CSATKGDNEKLFF	TGCAGTGCCACCAAGGGAGATAATGAAAAACTGTTTTTT
TRBV2	NA	many	TRBJ1-1	CASSDGFRAFF	TGTGCCAGCAGTGACGGCTTTCGAGCTTTCTTT
TRBV7-9	TRBD1	many	TRBJ1-1	CASRKTGTGNVVNTEAFF	TGTGCCAGCAGAAAGACCGGGACAGGGAACGTGGTGAACACTGAAGCTTTCTTT
TRBV5-1	NA	NA	TRBJ2-7	CASSFDPGYSYEQYF	TGCGCCAGCAGCTTCGACCCGGGATATTCCTACGAGCAGTACTTC
TRBV28	TRBD2	NA	TRBJ2-1	CASNQDLGLALEQFF	TGTGCCAGCAACCAAGACCTGGGACTAGCGTTGGAGCAGTTCTTC
TRBV3-1	NA	NA	TRBJ2-7	CASRIRGSSYEQYF	TGTGCCAGCAGGATTCGGGGTAGCTCCTACGAGCAGTACTTC
TRBV30	NA	few	TRBJ1-2	CAWNRQGYGYTF	TGTGCCTGGAACCGCCAGGGCTATGGCTACACCTTC
TRBV20-1	TRBD1	many	TRBJ1-5	CSARGDRGDNQPQHF	TGCAGTGCTCGCGGGGACAGGGGAGACAATCAGCCCCAGCATTTT
TRBV3-1	NA	few	TRBJ2-2	CASSQGPTGELFF	TGTGCCAGCAGCCAAGGCCCTACCGGGGAGCTGTTTTTT
TRBV6-1	TRBD1	many	TRBJ2-2	CASIYRGAGELFF	TGTGCCAGCATTTACAGGGGCGCCGGGGAGCTGTTTTTT
TRBV2	TRBD1	many	TRBJ1-6	CASSRQGINSPLHF	TGTGCCAGCAGTCGACAGGGAATAAATTCACCCCTCCACTTT
TRBV12-3/TRBV12-4	TRBD2	few	TRBJ2-3	CASSLGRGVDTQYF	TGTGCCAGCAGTTTAGGGCGGGGGGTAGATACGCAGTATTTT
TRBV18	TRBD2	NA	TRBJ2-1	CASSRYLTSGNRNEQFF	TGTGCCAGCTCCCGATATCTGACTAGCGGAAACCGCAATGAGCAGTTCTTC
TRBV7-2	NA	few	TRBJ2-1	CASSLGSGDSPYNEQFF	TGTGCCAGCAGCTTAGGGTCGGGGGACTCGCCGTACAATGAGCAGTTCTTC
TRBV6-6	TRBD1	NA	TRBJ2-7	CASSWGQGNEQYF	TGTGCCAGCAGTTGGGGACAGGGGAACGAGCAGTACTTC